The rows below give T cell receptor beta chains drawn from one sample of a study of blood T cell repertoires in COVID-19. Profiling relied on immunoSEQ multiplex PCR, and the TCRdb table lists in-frame clones only, not all of them. The profile shows about 80,000 clones, approximately 82% of them singletons. The source material was peripheral blood. Receptors originate from a woman aged 70-85 years with acute or convalescent COVID-19. Both conserved end residues are part of each CDR3. The D gene is left open where the match is weak. Rows give clone size only sometimes, using once, few, many, or a class for an expanded clone.

TRBV9	NA	15	TRBJ1-4	TRBD1	CASSPTGTGREKLFF	TGTGCCAGCAGCCCTACCGGGACAGGGAGGGAAAAACTGTTTTTT
TRBV7-9	once	14	TRBJ2-7	NA	CASSSGDRVYEQYF	TGTGCCAGCAGCTCGGGCGACAGAGTCTACGAGCAGTACTTC
TRBV5-6	NA	15	TRBJ2-2	TRBD1	CASSSDRDFTGELFF	TGTGCCAGCAGCTCGGACAGGGATTTCACCGGGGAGCTGTTTTTT
TRBV10-2	NA	14	TRBJ2-7	NA	CASSELPQGYEQYF	TGCGCCAGCAGTGAGCTCCCTCAGGGTTACGAGCAGTACTTC
TRBV7-2	NA	14	TRBJ1-2	NA	CASSPTATVGGYTF	TGTGCCAGCAGCCCCACAGCTACGGTGGGTGGCTACACCTTC
TRBV12-5	NA	13	TRBJ2-7	TRBD2	CASGSSGTYEQYF	TGTGCTAGTGGTTCCAGCGGGACCTACGAGCAGTACTTC
TRBV2	NA	15	TRBJ2-7	NA	CASSGTRTEPYEQYF	TGTGCCAGCAGTGGGACCCGGACAGAACCCTACGAGCAGTACTTC
TRBV18	NA	14	TRBJ2-2	NA	CASSPPVDTGELFF	TGTGCCAGCTCACCCCCGGTAGACACCGGGGAGCTGTTTTTT
TRBV6-6	NA	15	TRBJ1-4	NA	CASSLGEATNEKLFF	TGTGCCAGCAGTCTAGGGGAAGCAACTAATGAAAAACTGTTTTTT
TRBV2	NA	13	TRBJ2-1	NA	CASRGLVYNEQFF	TGTGCCAGCAGAGGACTCGTCTACAATGAGCAGTTCTTC
TRBV9	NA	15	TRBJ2-3	TRBD1	CASSGYRGSTDTQYF	TGTGCCAGCAGCGGTTACAGGGGGAGCACAGATACGCAGTATTTT
TRBV3-1/TRBV3-2	many	13	TRBJ1-5	NA	CASSQDSGQPQHF	TGTGCCAGCAGCCAAGATTCGGGGCAGCCCCAGCATTTT
TRBV20-1	NA	11	TRBJ2-7	NA	CSAGISYEQYF	TGCAGTGCCGGGATCTCCTACGAGCAGTACTTC
TRBV9	once	15	TRBJ2-1	NA	CASSQLGLIYNEQFF	TGTGCCAGCAGCCAACTAGGCCTAATCTACAATGAGCAGTTCTTC
TRBV19	NA	15	TRBJ1-1	TRBD1	CASSPRDSMNTEAFF	TGTGCCAGTAGTCCCCGGGACAGTATGAACACTGAAGCTTTCTTT
TRBV7-2	NA	18	TRBJ2-2	TRBD2	CASPASSGRFRNTGELFF	TGTGCCAGCCCCGCCTCTAGCGGGAGATTTCGGAACACCGGGGAGCTGTTTTTT
TRBV27	NA	14	TRBJ2-1	TRBD1	CASRISDRGNEQFF	TGTGCCAGCAGGATCTCGGACAGGGGCAATGAGCAGTTCTTC
TRBV24-1	NA	13	TRBJ1-1	NA	CATRDRGNTEAFF	TGTGCCACCCGAGATAGGGGGAACACTGAAGCTTTCTTT
TRBV7-2	NA	12	TRBJ2-5	NA	CASSLAAQTQYF	TGTGCCAGCAGCTTAGCGGCTCAGACCCAGTACTTC
TRBV2	NA	13	TRBJ2-2	NA	CATTQVMAGELFF	TGTGCCACCACCCAGGTTATGGCCGGGGAGCTGTTTTTT
TRBV6-1	NA	13	TRBJ2-7	TRBD1	CASGQGSSYEQYF	TGTGCCAGCGGACAGGGAAGCTCCTACGAGCAGTACTTC
TRBV2	NA	15	TRBJ1-4	TRBD1	CASSEAVQGVGKLFF	TGTGCCAGCAGTGAAGCAGTGCAGGGGGTAGGAAAACTGTTTTTT
TRBV9	NA	15	TRBJ2-7	TRBD2	CASSVGAGAAYEQYF	TGTGCCAGCAGCGTTGGAGCGGGAGCAGCATACGAGCAGTACTTC
TRBV6-6	few	17	TRBJ1-5	TRBD1	CASSGSLRTGENQPQHF	TGTGCCAGCAGTGGATCCCTCCGGACAGGGGAAAATCAGCCCCAGCATTTT
TRBV19	NA	13	TRBJ1-2	NA	CASSAGVGGGYTF	TGTGCCAGTAGTGCGGGAGTAGGAGGTGGCTACACCTTC
TRBV10-1	once	18	TRBJ2-5	TRBD2	CASSEALAGGPSRETQYF	TGCGCCAGCAGTGAAGCCCTAGCGGGAGGGCCCTCGAGAGAGACCCAGTACTTC
TRBV5-1	NA	17	TRBJ1-6	TRBD1	CASSRGQGGGYNSPLHF	TGCGCCAGCAGCCGGGGACAGGGAGGGGGCTATAATTCACCCCTCCACTTT
TRBV14	NA	15	TRBJ2-7	TRBD2	CASSQAGTNLPEQYF	TGTGCCAGCAGCCAAGCCGGGACTAACTTACCCGAGCAGTACTTC
TRBV11-2	NA	15	TRBJ2-7	NA	CASSFPRQEPYEQYF	TGTGCCAGCAGCTTCCCTAGACAGGAACCATACGAGCAGTACTTC
TRBV24-1	NA	13	TRBJ2-6	NA	CAIGLSGANVLTF	TGTGCCATCGGACTCTCTGGGGCCAACGTCCTGACTTTC
TRBV7-9	NA	14	TRBJ2-3	NA	CATISGPFTDTQYF	TGTGCCACGATATCAGGGCCCTTTACAGATACGCAGTATTTT
TRBV5-6	NA	15	TRBJ2-3	TRBD1	CASSWGQGISDTQYF	TGTGCCAGCAGCTGGGGACAGGGTATCTCAGATACGCAGTATTTT
TRBV30	NA	14	TRBJ1-3	TRBD1	CAWSVDRAGNTIYF	TGTGCCTGGAGTGTTGACAGGGCTGGAAACACCATATATTTT
TRBV2	NA	16	TRBJ2-5	TRBD1	CASKEGTGGLDGTQYF	TGTGCCAGCAAGGAGGGGACAGGGGGTTTAGATGGGACCCAGTACTTC
TRBV6-5	NA	14	TRBJ2-3	NA	CASGDSGGTDTQYF	TGTGCCAGCGGAGATTCAGGGGGCACAGATACGCAGTATTTT
TRBV19	NA	17	TRBJ2-2	TRBD2	CARLLGRASLNTGELFF	TGTGCCAGACTCCTTGGGAGGGCTAGCTTAAACACCGGGGAGCTGTTTTTT
TRBV10-1	NA	15	TRBJ2-1	TRBD2	CASSDTSDPYNEQFF	TGCGCCAGCAGTGATACTAGCGACCCCTACAATGAGCAGTTCTTC
TRBV28	NA	15	TRBJ1-2	TRBD1	CASRSPGQGRSGYTF	TGTGCCAGCAGATCCCCGGGACAGGGGCGAAGTGGCTACACCTTC
TRBV19	NA	14	TRBJ2-2	NA	CASKGSGGTGELFF	TGTGCCAGTAAAGGATCCGGAGGCACCGGGGAGCTGTTTTTT
TRBV5-5	NA	13	TRBJ1-4	TRBD1	CATATGEGEKLFF	TGTGCCACCGCGACAGGGGAAGGAGAAAAACTGTTTTTT
TRBV6-6	few	16	TRBJ2-1	TRBD2	CASIEARGTSYNEQFF	TGTGCCAGCATCGAGGCGCGGGGGACCTCCTACAATGAGCAGTTCTTC
TRBV5-4	NA	15	TRBJ2-1	TRBD1	CASSLDRGYYNEQFF	TGTGCCAGCAGTCTAGACAGGGGGTATTACAATGAGCAGTTCTTC
TRBV18	NA	15	TRBJ2-3	TRBD2	CASSPFGGDTDTQYF	TGTGCCAGCTCACCGTTTGGGGGGGACACAGATACGCAGTATTTT
TRBV2	NA	17	TRBJ2-7	NA	CASSAIPSGRGSYEQYF	TGTGCCAGCAGTGCCATCCCATCCGGGCGGGGAAGCTACGAGCAGTACTTC